This passage covers 28 T cell receptor beta chains from one sample sequenced in a study of blood T cells in healthy people across ages. Through a sample-barcoded 5' primer and a J-beta primer mix, a second PCR was run for 7 to 11 cycles. MiXCR, applied by TCRdb to the 5' RACE reads, yields one record per CDR3 protein. The table lists approximately 760,000 distinct CDR3 sequences, around a quarter of them singletons. A further study also used this sample, focusing on T cells of mothers and their children.

The sequenced sample consisted of blood. The receptors stem from a boy under 18 in good health.

A word on this clonotype: An end of the junction differs from the germline gene, which may be a read error. Here the CDR3 DNA reads TGTGCCGGCAGCTTAGGAATGGGGGTCTCAGAACGGGGCTACACCTTC. Encoded protein: CAGSLGMGVSERGYTF. The chain joins TRBV13 to TRBJ1-2, with D possibly being TRBD1 (5 bases). Germline V CDR1 and CDR2: PRHDT, FYEKMQ (reference sequence). The CDR3 length is 16 residues.

This clonotype was seen a handful of times. The chain carries TRBV27 and TRBJ2-7, with 8 bases aligning to TRBD2. J gave up 5 bases and V 2 bases, and 8 bases lay outside the gene matches. The germline V gene encodes CDR1 MNHEY and CDR2 SMNVEV (reference sequence). The CDR3 loop spans 15 amino acids. The DNA of the CDR3 is TGTGCCAGCAGTTTAGGGGGACTAGTATTCCACGAGCAGTACTTC. It yields the protein CASSLGGLVFHEQYF.

CDR3 protein: CASSPPLASGGPDTQYF. The CDR3 DNA is TGTGCCAGCAGCCCGCCTTTGGCTAGCGGGGGGCCAGATACGCAGTATTTT. The V and J genes are TRBV7-9 and TRBJ2-3; 11 bases match TRBD2. The CDR3 sequence is 17 residues long. V was pared by 5 bases and J by 4 bases, with 11 bases of the junction left unmatched. Germline V gene lookup returns CDR1 SEHNR and CDR2 FQNEAQ (reference sequence).

This clonotype was seen more than once but under ten times. This sequence joins TRBV7-9 and TRBJ2-7; D ambiguous. Trimming took 5 bases from V and 3 from J, leaving 17 bases between them. There are 15 residues in the CDR3. Germline CDR1 and CDR2: SEHNR and FQNEAQ (reference sequence). The CDR3 loop reads CASSPVLPGDYEQYF. CDR3 DNA sequence: TGTGCCAGCAGCCCCGTTTTACCCGGAGACTACGAGCAGTACTTC.

A few counts support this clonotype. CDR3 in DNA: TGTGCCAGCAGGGAGTTCTACAATGAGCAGTTCTTC. Translating it yields CASREFYNEQFF. The chain couples TRBV6-4 to TRBJ2-1; unclear D gene. The germline CDR1 and CDR2 sequences are MRHNA and SNTAGT. V was pared by 6 bases and J by 3 bases, with 6 bases between. The CDR3 extends over 12 amino acids.

V gene TRBV3-1 combines with J gene TRBJ2-7; D is unclear. This CDR3 is built from 14 residues. Germline V gene sequence: CDR1 LGHDT, CDR2 YNNKEL (reference sequence). V was clipped by 0 bases and J by 5 bases, with 11 bases between them. The CDR3 here is CASSQDPAVDEQYF. The CDR3 bases are TGTGCCAGCAGCCAAGATCCGGCCGTGGACGAGCAGTACTTC.

There are a few counts of this clonotype. The chain carries TRBV4-2 and TRBJ1-2, with TRBD1 matching over 7 bases. Germline V lookup: CDR1 LGHNA, CDR2 YNFKEQ. With V trimmed by 0 bases and J by 1 base, 14 bases remained unmatched. This CDR3 is built from 19 residues. The CDR3, as DNA: TGTGCCAGCAGCCAAGATACAGGGGCAGGGGTGGGGGATAACTATGGCTACACCTTC. As protein: CASSQDTGAGVGDNYGYTF.

In this sample, this clonotype turned up a few times. This sequence joins TRBV27 and TRBJ2-5, with D possibly being TRBD2 (6 bases). Germline V lookup: CDR1 MNHEY, CDR2 SMNVEV (reference sequence). The germline V and J ends were trimmed by 5 bases and 2 bases, with 15 bases remaining between them. This CDR3 is 15 amino acids long. The CDR3 DNA reads TGTGCCAGCAGTGGCGGGAAAGACGAGCAAGAGACCCAGTACTTC. Its protein product is CASSGGKDEQETQYF.

The CDR3: CASSYGLAYSYNEQFF. In DNA, the CDR3 is TGTGCCAGCAGTTATGGACTAGCGTATTCCTACAATGAGCAGTTCTTC. The chain is built from TRBV6-2 or TRBV6-3 and TRBJ2-1; TRBD2 agrees at 9 bases. Losses at the gene ends were 3 bases for V and 1 base for J; bases not matched to a gene: 4. CDR3 size: 16 residues. In germline, CDR1 is MNHEY, CDR2 SVGEGT.

This clonotype turned up a few times. This chain uses TRBV28 with TRBJ2-3; perhaps TRBD1 as D (5 bases). CDR3 length equals 13 residues. The V gene's germline CDR1 is MDHEN and CDR2 SYDVKM. The V end lost 2 bases, the J end lost 5 bases, and 8 bases lay between the germline ends. In DNA form, the CDR3 reads TGTGCCAGCAGTTTAAGTAGGGGAGATACGCAGTATTTT. It encodes CASSLSRGDTQYF.

A few counts support this clonotype. The V call is TRBV11-2, the J call TRBJ2-7; D possibly corresponds to TRBD1 (5 bases). From germline, CDR1 is SGHAT and CDR2 FQNNGV. The CDR3 has 12 amino acids. V lost 5 bases and J 6 bases, leaving 11 bases between the germline ends. As DNA, the CDR3 is TGTGCCAGCAGCCTGACAGAGCGCGAGCAGTACTTC. This sequence encodes CASSLTEREQYF.

The genes are TRBV9 and TRBJ2-1; 10 bases match TRBD2. This CDR3 is built from 17 residues. Germline CDR1 reads SGDLS; CDR2 reads YYNGEE. V lost 4 bases to trimming and J lost 5 bases; unmatched junction nucleotides: 12. CDR3 in amino acids: CASSPMGLSGGNNEQFF. The CDR3 bases are TGTGCCAGCAGCCCAATGGGCCTTAGCGGGGGGAACAATGAGCAGTTCTTC.

The chain uses TRBV11-1 and TRBJ2-5; TRBD2 agrees at 8 bases. The germline V gene encodes CDR1 SGHAT and CDR2 FQDESV (reference sequence). The CDR3 spans 18 residues. Trimming removed 1 base from V and 5 bases from J; junction bases left unmatched: 15. The CDR3 sequence is CASSLGRSTTSDWETQYF. CDR3 nucleotide sequence: TGTGCCAGCAGCTTAGGTAGGAGTACGACTAGCGACTGGGAGACCCAGTACTTC.

This clonotype was observed a handful of times. The chain is built from TRBV20-1 and TRBJ2-1, with TRBD2 identical over 14 bases. The germline CDR1 and CDR2 sequences are DFQATT and SNEGSKA (reference sequence). Trimming removed 4 bases from V and 4 bases from J; junction bases left unmatched: 15. This CDR3 is built from 19 residues. The CDR3 protein is CSATSDGTSGRKGYNEQFF. The DNA of the CDR3 is TGCAGTGCTACGTCCGACGGGACTAGCGGGAGAAAGGGGTACAATGAGCAGTTCTTC.

This clonotype was found many times. At one end the junction does not follow the germline gene, possibly because of a read error. DNA of the CDR3: TGTGCCAGCAGCTTATGGGGCGACACTGAGGCTTTCTTT. Its protein product is CASSLWGDTEAFF. The rearrangement joins TRBV7-9 to TRBJ1-1; TRBD1 might be the D (5 bases). The CDR3 loop spans 13 amino acids. CDR1 is SEHNR and CDR2 is FQNEAQ in the germline V gene (reference sequence).

The chain is built from TRBV11-2 and TRBJ1-1; maybe TRBD1 (5 bases). Trimming shortened V by 5 bases and J by 0 bases, and 13 bases separated the two germline ends. Germline V lookup: CDR1 SGHAT, CDR2 FQNNGV. The CDR3 sequence is 15 residues long. The CDR3 loop reads CASSPGRTLNTEAFF. The CDR3, as DNA: TGTGCCAGCAGCCCGGGACGGACGTTGAACACTGAAGCTTTCTTT.

This clonotype was seen a few times. The chain employs TRBV11-2 and TRBJ1-6; the D gene is possibly TRBD1 (5 bases). Per germline, CDR1 SGHAT and CDR2 FQNNGV. Between the trimmed V and J ends, which lost 5 bases and 0 bases, there was a span of 11 bases. The CDR3 length is 16 residues. As DNA, the CDR3 is TGTGCCAGCAGCCAGGAGGGGAGCTCCTATAATTCACCCCTCCACTTT. It specifies CASSQEGSSYNSPLHF.

This rearrangement joins TRBV12-3 or TRBV12-4 to TRBJ2-2; 7 nucleotides line up with TRBD2. The J segment lost 6 bases and the V segment lost 2 bases, leaving 6 bases of the junction unmatched. This CDR3 is built from 15 residues. The CDR3 nucleotides are TGTGCCAGCAGTTTAACCGGGGGGTTCTCCGGGGAGCTGTTTTTT. Amino acid sequence: CASSLTGGFSGELFF.

This clonotype appeared a few times. The rearrangement joins TRBV20-1 to TRBJ2-5, with D perhaps TRBD1 (5 bases). The V gene lost 3 bases and the J gene lost 5 bases, with 10 bases spanning the gap. The CDR3 has 12 residues. From germline, CDR1 is DFQATT and CDR2 SNEGSKA (reference sequence). In DNA form, the CDR3 reads TGCAGTGCTAGCAGGGTGGTGGAGACCCAGTACTTC. Its translation is CSASRVVETQYF.

This clonotype has just a few counts. The chain links TRBV25-1 to TRBJ1-2; D gene uncertain. The V gene's germline CDR1 is MGHDK and CDR2 SYGVNS. V was cut by 8 bases and J by 3 bases, with 19 bases left in between. The CDR3 length is 15 residues. The CDR3 reads CASAPGGLAHYGYTF. CDR3 in DNA: TGTGCCAGCGCGCCGGGCGGCTTGGCCCACTATGGCTACACCTTC.

Notes on this clonotype: The junction and the germline gene differ at one end; a read error may be behind it. This chain connects TRBV10-3 to TRBJ1-3; D uncertain. CDR3 size: 12 residues. Germline V lookup: CDR1 ENHRY, CDR2 SYGVKD. The CDR3 nucleotides are TGTGCCATCAGAGAGTCTGGAAACACCATATATTTT. Protein product: CAIRESGNTIYF.

This chain connects TRBV7-8 to TRBJ2-3, with 11 nucleotides matching TRBD2. Germline CDR1 is SGHVS and CDR2 is FQNEAQ. The CDR3 extends over 19 amino acids. Trimming cost V 8 bases and J 0 bases; bases outside gene matches: 16. The chain's CDR3 is CASHLGLAGGLASTDTQYF. The CDR3, as DNA: TGTGCCAGCCACCTCGGGCTAGCGGGGGGCCTTGCTAGCACAGATACGCAGTATTTT.

This chain uses TRBV29-1 with TRBJ2-5; TRBD2 agrees at 9 bases. Per the germline V gene, CDR1 is SQVTM and CDR2 is ANQGSEA. CDR3 length: 15 residues. The ends lost 4 bases at V and 4 bases at J; junction bases unmatched: 10. The CDR3, as DNA: TGCAGCGTTGTGTTTAGCGGGAGAAGGGTAGAGACCCAGTACTTC. The encoded protein is CSVVFSGRRVETQYF.

The V gene is TRBV18, the J gene TRBJ2-1; D is unclear. The CDR3 length is 14 residues. V lost 1 base, J lost 5 bases, and 9 bases lay in between. Germline V gene sequence: CDR1 KGHSH, CDR2 LQKENI. CDR3 bases: TGTGCCAGCTCACCACACCCTACGGACAATGAGCAGTTCTTC. It encodes CASSPHPTDNEQFF.

A few counts support this clonotype. The chain has TRBV7-3 and TRBJ2-7; D unclear. The J call is in doubt because the DNA end fits TRBJ2-1 better. CDR3 length: 16 amino acids. The germline CDR1 and CDR2 sequences are SGHTA and FQGTGA. In nucleotides, the CDR3 is TGTGCCAGCAGCTTGTGGCGGTTAAGCTCCTACAATGAGCAGTTCTTC. It specifies CASSLWRLSSYNEQFF.

This chain uses TRBV4-3 with TRBJ2-5; D is ambiguous. The CDR3 runs 15 residues. Germline CDR1 LGHNA, CDR2 YSLEER. V lost 0 bases, J lost 9 bases, and 17 bases lay in between. CDR3 in amino acids: CASSQDYTARLAQYF. The CDR3 bases are TGCGCCAGCAGCCAAGATTATACAGCTCGGTTGGCCCAGTACTTC.

This clonotype was observed a few times. The rearrangement links TRBV4-2 to TRBJ2-2; 8 positions match TRBD2. The CDR3 contains 16 residues. The V and J ends lost 0 bases and 4 bases, in that order; junction bases with no gene match: 4. Germline CDR1 reads LGHNA; CDR2 reads YNFKEQ. The CDR3 spells CASSQDFAGGTGELFF. The CDR3 region has the DNA TGTGCCAGCAGCCAAGACTTCGCGGGGGGCACCGGGGAGCTGTTTTTT.

The chain uses TRBV7-2 and TRBJ2-5; TRBD2 aligns across 9 bases. The DNA end is a closer match to TRBJ2-7, so the J assignment may be wrong. Per the germline V gene, CDR1 is SGHTA and CDR2 is FQGNSA. The CDR3 extends over 16 amino acids. The CDR3 DNA reads as TGTGCCAGCAGTTCGAGCGGGAGGACATTCTCCTACGAGCAGTACTTC. Translated: CASSSSGRTFSYEQYF.